These 5 T cell receptor beta chains were all obtained from the same sample, sequenced in a study of tumor and adjacent non-tumor tissue in lung cancer. A modified ARM-PCR protocol with three rounds of nested PCR amplified TCRbeta. One entry per CDR3 protein results from TCRdb running MiXCR on the multiplex PCR reads. The sample has approximately 120,000 distinct CDR3 sequences, approximately 82% seen once. The template was RNA from unsorted bulk tissue. The material sequenced was lung tumor tissue. These receptors all stem from a woman aged 60-70 years with non-small cell lung cancer.

This clonotype was detected once. The J gene is TRBJ2-2, the V gene TRBV10-3; D perhaps matches TRBD1 (5 bases). This CDR3 has 16 amino acids. Germline CDR1 and CDR2: ENHRY and SYGVKD. The V end was cut by 9 bases, the J end by 8 bases, with 25 bases between. The CDR3 region is CAISKTETDSLGELFF. Written as DNA, the CDR3 is TGTGCCATTAGTAAAACCGAGACAGACTCCTTGGGGGAGCTGTTTTTT.

This clonotype was recorded a few times. One base away lies a much larger clone, so this may be a sequencing read error. The V call is TRBV29-1, the J call TRBJ1-6, with TRBD1 matching 10 bases. The CDR3 runs 13 residues. Looked up from germline, CDR1 is SQVTM and CDR2 is ANQGSEA. CDR3 in amino acids: CSVGDRGLSPLRF. CDR3 DNA sequence: TGCAGCGTGGGGGACAGGGGTTTGTCACCCCTCCGCTTT.

A remark on this clonotype: Mismatch with germline at one junction end may stem from a read error. V is TRBV6-1 and J is TRBJ1-1; D ambiguous. Germline V gene lookup returns CDR1 MNHNS and CDR2 SASEGT. The length of the CDR3 is 14 residues. The CDR3 region is CVSSEALGDTEAFF. For the CDR3, the DNA is TGTGTCAGCAGTGAAGCCCTCGGGGACACTGAAGCTTTCTTT.

Worth noting for this clonotype: At one end the junction does not follow the germline gene, possibly because of a read error. The V and J genes are TRBV20-1 and TRBJ1-6; D unresolved. In germline, CDR1 is DFQATT, CDR2 SNEGSKA (reference sequence). This CDR3 is built from 17 residues. CDR3 sequence: CSVRDNTLAVYNSLLHF. As DNA, the CDR3 is TGCAGTGTTAGAGATAATACCCTTGCTGTATATAATTCACTCCTCCACTTT.

A remark on this clonotype: The junction does not match germline at one end; this may be a read error. J is TRBJ1-6 and V is TRBV6-6; D is unresolved. There are 17 residues in the CDR3. Per germline, CDR1 MNHNY and CDR2 SVGAGI (reference sequence). CDR3 nucleotide sequence: TGTGCCAGTAGTTTTGATAAGGAGAGCTCCTATAATTCACCCCTCCACTTT. It yields the protein CASSFDKESSYNSPLHF.